A single sample gave rise to the 14 T cell receptor beta chains below, sequenced in a study of T cell repertoires in cytomegalovirus infection. In TCRdb, the reads were re-called with MiXCR into one record per CDR3 protein. The table has 830,000 or so distinct CDR3 sequences, around a third seen once. What these receptors recognize is not known. The specimen comprised cultured CD8+ T cells from PBMCs, sampled from culture after CMV antigen stimulation. These receptors all come from a human donor in good health (CMV status not recorded). Some clones in this sample may be carry-over from other donors' samples.

This clonotype has a handful of counts. The gene calls are TRBV6-2 or TRBV6-3 and TRBJ1-1; D is undetermined. Trimming left V 2 bases short and J 2 bases short, with 12 bases between. CDR1 and CDR2 (germline): MNHEY, SVGEGT. The CDR3 consists of 15 residues. CDR3 coding DNA: TGTGCCAGCAGTTACCGAGACAACTTAAACACTGAAGCTTTCTTT. Residues: CASSYRDNLNTEAFF.

The chain has TRBV7-8 and TRBJ2-4; maybe TRBD1 (6 bases). Germline CDR1 and CDR2: SGHVS and FQNEAQ. The length of the CDR3 is 16 residues. Trimming removed 10 bases from V and 5 bases from J, with 24 bases in between. As DNA, the CDR3 is TGTGCCACCGGAGGACAGTTTTACCACCCTGAAAACATTCAGTACTTC. It specifies CATGGQFYHPENIQYF.

Only a few counts were recorded for this clonotype. The chain links TRBV6-5 to TRBJ2-2; D gene unclear. Germline V gives CDR1 MNHEY, CDR2 SVGAGI. CDR3 length: 14 residues. Trimming left V 2 bases short and J 3 bases short, with 7 bases between. The CDR3 is CASSYSSYTGELFF. CDR3 sequence (DNA): TGTGCCAGCAGTTACAGCTCGTACACCGGGGAGCTGTTTTTT.

The chain recombines TRBV2 with TRBJ1-4; no clear D gene. Germline V gene data show CDR1 as SNHLY and CDR2 as FYNNEI. Trimming removed 7 bases from V and 0 bases from J, with 12 bases in between. This CDR3 is built from 15 residues. This CDR3 is CASTGETPTNEKLFF. The CDR3 bases are TGTGCCAGCACTGGTGAGACGCCAACTAATGAAAAACTGTTTTTT.

This chain joins TRBV12-3 or TRBV12-4 and TRBJ1-2, with D unclear. The CDR3 spans 17 residues. Trimming cost V 5 bases and J 0 bases, with 19 bases left between them. The CDR3 is CASSGPNSDGTNYGYTF. CDR3 nucleotides: TGTGCCAGCAGTGGGCCCAACTCGGACGGTACTAACTATGGCTACACCTTC.

This clonotype was seen only a few times. The V gene is TRBV28, the J gene TRBJ1-1, with TRBD1 identical over 8 bases. The germline V gene encodes CDR1 MDHEN and CDR2 SYDVKM. V dropped 4 bases and J dropped 1; count of bases not matched to a gene: 5. The CDR3 is made up of 15 amino acids. The CDR3 reads CASSWPQGGNTEAFF. In DNA form, the CDR3 reads TGTGCCAGCAGTTGGCCACAGGGGGGGAACACTGAAGCTTTCTTT.

This clonotype was picked up many times. This chain links TRBV12-3 or TRBV12-4 with TRBJ2-1; 8 bases fit TRBD1. Trimming cost V 6 bases and J 6 bases; bases outside gene matches: 1. The CDR3 is 12 residues long. The chain's CDR3 is CASRQGGNEQFF. The CDR3 coding sequence is TGTGCCAGCAGACAGGGGGGCAATGAGCAGTTCTTC.

The sample holds a few counts of this clonotype. The genes are TRBV27 and TRBJ1-6; 8 bases line up with TRBD1. Germline CDR1 and CDR2: MNHEY and SMNVEV (reference sequence). The CDR3 spans 14 residues. The trim removed 4 bases at V and 9 bases at J, leaving 5 bases unmatched. Here the CDR3 reads CASSWTGLTSPLHF. CDR3 sequence (DNA): TGTGCCAGCAGTTGGACAGGGCTGACTTCACCCCTCCACTTT.

This clonotype occurred once. V and J are TRBV6-5 and TRBJ2-2; 11 bases line up with TRBD2. The CDR3 runs 16 residues. The germline CDR1 and CDR2 sequences are MNHEY and SVGAGI. Trimming removed 2 bases from V and 4 bases from J; junction bases left unmatched: 3. The CDR3 bases are TGTGCCAGCAGTTACCTAGCGGGGGGCGGCACCGGGGAGCTGTTTTTT. This encodes CASSYLAGGGTGELFF.

The chain carries TRBV4-1 and TRBJ1-4, with unresolved D. V shed 6 bases and J shed 3 bases, with 14 bases lying between them. CDR3 length: 15 amino acids. From germline, CDR1 is MGHRA and CDR2 YSYEKL. The CDR3 is CASRHRRVSNEKLFF. The DNA for the CDR3 is TGCGCCAGCAGACACCGGAGGGTGTCTAATGAAAAACTGTTTTTT.

The rearrangement joins TRBV4-1 to TRBJ2-7; 7 bases align to TRBD2. Germline CDR1 is MGHRA and CDR2 is YSYEKL. Trimming took 3 bases from V and 3 from J; bases not matched to a gene: 2. The CDR3 covers 13 residues. CDR3 residues: CASSHGEGYEQYV. As DNA, the CDR3 is TGCGCCAGCAGCCACGGGGAGGGCTACGAGCAGTACGTC.

This clonotype has at least ten counts. The chain has TRBV7-2 and TRBJ2-3; 7 bases are shared with TRBD2. Germline V CDR1 and CDR2: SGHTA, FQGNSA. The CDR3 has 15 amino acids. V dropped 5 bases and J dropped 4; count of bases not matched to a gene: 9. The CDR3 sequence: CASSPSGGGSDTQYF. DNA for the CDR3: TGTGCCAGCAGCCCTAGCGGTGGGGGGTCAGATACGCAGTATTTT. The full variable domain, with the rest looked up from reference TRBV7-2 and TRBJ2-3, is GAGVSQSPSNKVTEKGKDVELRCDPISGHTALYWYRQSLGQGLEFLIYFQGNSAPDKSGLPSDRFSAERTGGSVSTLTIQRTQQEDSAVYLCASSPSGGGSDTQYFGPGTRLTVL.

In regard to this clonotype: This clone may be a read error of a much larger clone one base away. This chain joins TRBV28 and TRBJ2-5; 7 bases are shared with TRBD1. The V segment lost 4 bases and the J segment 0 bases; nucleotides outside the gene matches: 2. The germline CDR1 and CDR2 sequences are MDHEN and SYDVKM. The length of the CDR3 is 14 residues. Here the CDR3 reads CASSSDRHQETQYF. In DNA form, the CDR3 reads TGTGCCAGCAGTTCGGACAGGCACCAAGAGACCCAGTACTTC.

This clonotype has a count of ten or more. The chain recombines TRBV7-2 with TRBJ1-1; D ambiguous. Per germline, CDR1 SGHTA and CDR2 FQGNSA. The CDR3 contains 14 residues. The V end lost 0 bases, the J end lost 4 bases, and 9 bases lay between the germline ends. CDR3 DNA sequence: TGTGCCAGCAGCTTAGCGTTCGGCAGCACTGAAGCTTTCTTT. This gives the protein CASSLAFGSTEAFF. Complete variable domain (other parts from reference TRBV7-2 and TRBJ1-1): GAGVSQSPSNKVTEKGKDVELRCDPISGHTALYWYRQSLGQGLEFLIYFQGNSAPDKSGLPSDRFSAERTGGSVSTLTIQRTQQEDSAVYLCASSLAFGSTEAFFGQGTRLTVV.